This TCR beta chain was captured in a study of blood T cell repertoires in COVID-19. Background on the study: The origin of the acute and convalescent COVID-19 samples was the United States, Italy and Spain. Sources were T cells, B-cell-depleted T cells, or PBMCs; the material itself was cDNA or gDNA.

Seattle's cohort entered during active infection and was followed longitudinally. The authors' processing: Using reference gene primer amplification, nucleated cell counts were estimated. Measured with immunoSEQ multiplex PCR; TCRdb has only the in-frame clones, and not every one. Clone size and V and J calls were adopted from that table, with D and trimming inferred from the DNA. The top ten hold approximately 12% of the sample, which has roughly 250,000 clones, 86% seen once. The length of the CDR3 is 11 residues. Trimming removed 6 bases at V and 2 bases at J, with 8 bases between. Germline V gene lookup returns CDR1 DFQATT and CDR2 SNEGSKA (reference sequence).

The gene calls are TRBV20-1 and TRBJ2-7; D ambiguous. The clonotype originates from a woman in her twenties or thirties with COVID-19, enrolled during active disease. Input material: peripheral blood. This CDR3 is CSAYSTYEQYF. The CDR3 DNA reads as TGCAGTGCGTACAGCACCTACGAGCAGTACTTC.